Following are 27 T cell receptor beta chains from one sample sequenced in a study of T cell responses to AZD1222 COVID-19 vaccine. Data came from immunoSEQ multiplex PCR; TCRdb stores just in-frame clones and leaves some out. The data contain 70,000 to 95,000 clones, approximately 86% of them seen just once; the ten biggest clones take up approximately 5.6%. The starting material was peripheral blood, obtained 28 days after the second AZD1222 dose. The source of these receptors is an adult who received the AZD1222 COVID-19 vaccine.

V gene TRBV5-1 combines with J gene TRBJ2-7; D uncertain. Trimming stripped 0 bases from V and 3 bases from J, with 7 bases between. CDR1 and CDR2 from the germline V gene are SGHRS and YFSETQ. CDR3 length: 13 amino acids. Written as DNA, the CDR3 is TGCGCCAGCAGCTTGGGCGGAGTCTACGAGCAGTACTTC. It is translated as CASSLGGVYEQYF.

The V call is TRBV5-4, the J call TRBJ2-1; a weak D match, TRBD2 (5 bases). V lost 4 bases and J 0 bases, leaving 20 bases between the germline ends. Germline values: CDR1 SGHNT, CDR2 YYREEE (reference sequence). This CDR3 spans 18 amino acids. Written as DNA, the CDR3 is TGTGCCAGCAGCCCGCCTGAGGTCCTGCGGGTCTCCTACAATGAGCAGTTCTTC. Translating gives CASSPPEVLRVSYNEQFF.

The chain uses TRBV15 and TRBJ2-7; possibly TRBD1 or TRBD2 for D (5 bases each). V was clipped by 2 bases and J by 0 bases, with 14 bases between them. This CDR3 is 16 amino acids long. Germline V gene sequence: CDR1 LNHNV, CDR2 YYDKDF (reference sequence). The CDR3 spells CATSRQGPTRSYEQYF. In DNA form, the CDR3 reads TGTGCCACCAGCAGACAGGGACCAACCCGCTCCTACGAGCAGTACTTC. Complete variable domain (other parts from reference TRBV15 and TRBJ2-7): DAMVIQNPRYQVTQFGKPVTLSCSQTLNHNVMYWYQQKSSQAPKLLFHYYDKDFNNEADTPDNFQSRRPNTSFCFLDIRSPGLGDTAMYLCATSRQGPTRSYEQYFGPGTRLTVT.

About this clone itself: Mismatch with germline at one junction end may stem from a read error. This chain links TRBV10-3 with TRBJ2-7; 10 bases are a match to TRBD1. The CDR3 totals 14 residues. Germline loops: CDR1 ENHRY, CDR2 SYGVKD. The CDR3 reads CAIRTGTGEYVQYF. The DNA for the CDR3 is TGTGCCATCAGAACCGGGACAGGGGAATACGTGCAGTACTTC.

The chain couples TRBV7-9 to TRBJ1-5; possible D gene TRBD1, 6 bases. The CDR3 is 15 residues long. The germline V gene has CDR1 SEHNR and CDR2 FQNEAQ (reference sequence). V lost 1 base, J lost 6 bases, and 13 bases lay in between. This chain's CDR3 is CASSLEGGLGQPQHF. The CDR3 region has the DNA TGTGCCAGCAGCTTAGAAGGGGGGCTTGGTCAGCCCCAGCATTTT.

The chain is built from TRBV7-6 and TRBJ2-5; 10 bases agree with TRBD2. Germline V gene sequence: CDR1 SGHVS, CDR2 FNYEAQ. This CDR3 contains 13 residues. With 8 bases clipped from V and 10 bases from J, the junction kept 10 bases outside the gene matches. The CDR3 region is CASSGLAAIFQYF. DNA of the CDR3: TGTGCCAGCTCAGGACTAGCGGCAATCTTCCAGTACTTC.

This clone was picked up a small number of times. This chain uses TRBV3-1 (or the pseudogene TRBV3-2) with TRBJ1-4, with D unclear. Between the trimmed V and J ends, which lost 0 bases and 4 bases, there was a span of 9 bases. The CDR3 is 15 residues long. The germline V gene has CDR1 LGHDT and CDR2 YNNKEL (reference sequence). The CDR3 spells CASSQERRRNEKLFF. The CDR3 bases are TGTGCCAGCAGCCAAGAACGGCGACGTAATGAAAAACTGTTTTTT.

V and J are TRBV7-3 and TRBJ2-1; 11 bases fit TRBD2. This CDR3 is built from 16 residues. CDR1 and CDR2 from the germline V gene are SGHTA and FQGTGA. Losses at the gene ends were 6 bases for V and 6 bases for J; bases not matched to a gene: 10. CDR3 bases: TGTGCCAGCAGTCCGCCCGGACTAGCGGGTCGCAATGAGCAGTTCTTC. Protein sequence: CASSPPGLAGRNEQFF.

The V and J genes are TRBV6-5 and TRBJ2-1; 9 nucleotides agree with TRBD2. The CDR3 length is 15 residues. Germline V lookup: CDR1 MNHEY, CDR2 SVGAGI. The J segment lost 4 bases and the V segment lost 5 bases, leaving 6 bases of the junction unmatched. CDR3 coding DNA: TGTGCCAGCAGTCCTAGCGGGATCCCTTACAATGAGCAGTTCTTC. It specifies CASSPSGIPYNEQFF.

This chain connects TRBV7-2 to TRBJ2-5; maybe TRBD2 (7 bases). The CDR3 extends over 16 amino acids. Germline CDR1 and CDR2: SGHTA and FQGNSA. V was pared by 7 bases and J by 0 bases, with 18 bases between. CDR3 sequence: CASNGGLDRYQETQYF. CDR3 nucleotides: TGTGCCAGCAACGGGGGGCTGGACCGGTACCAAGAGACCCAGTACTTC.

The V gene is TRBV5-1, the J gene TRBJ1-5, with TRBD1 as a possible D gene (6 bases). The CDR3 has 14 amino acids. The ends were cut back, 0 bases at V and 4 bases at J, with 8 bases in the middle. Germline CDR1 SGHRS, CDR2 YFSETQ. CDR3 amino acids: CASSLGDRNQPQHF. The CDR3 coding sequence is TGCGCCAGCAGCTTGGGCGACAGGAATCAGCCCCAGCATTTT.

There are a few counts of this clone. The V gene is TRBV11-3, the J gene TRBJ2-7; possible D gene TRBD2, 5 bases. V was pared by 9 bases and J by 3 bases, with 15 bases between. The CDR3 runs 13 residues. Germline V lookup: CDR1 SGHNT, CDR2 YENEEA. Written as DNA, the CDR3 is TGTGCCAGTTCGGCGGGTCCCAACTACGAGCAGTACTTC. Protein: CASSAGPNYEQYF.

This chain links TRBV6-4 with TRBJ2-5; 12 bases map to TRBD2. V lost 6 bases to trimming and J lost 5 bases; unmatched junction nucleotides: 10. The CDR3 sequence is 16 residues long. Germline V lookup: CDR1 MRHNA, CDR2 SNTAGT. DNA for the CDR3: TGTGCCAGCAGGGTCTCTAGCGGGGGGGCAACTGAGACCCAGTACTTC. Amino acids: CASRVSSGGATETQYF.

J is TRBJ2-7 and V is TRBV18, with D perhaps assigned TRBD1 or TRBD2 (5 bases each). The germline V gene has CDR1 KGHSH and CDR2 LQKENI. The V end was cut by 6 bases, the J end by 0 bases, with 12 bases between. CDR3 length equals 14 residues. CDR3 sequence (DNA): TGTGCCAGCTCCGGCAGGGACGGCTCCTACGAGCAGTACTTC. As protein: CASSGRDGSYEQYF.

The CDR3 nucleotides are TGTGCCAGCCACCCGGGACAGGGGCACGAGCAGTACTTC. Translating it yields CASHPGQGHEQYF. This rearrangement joins TRBV18 to TRBJ2-7; 10 positions match TRBD1. The V gene end was trimmed by 8 bases and the J gene end by 5 bases; junction bases not matched to a gene: 6. Germline CDR1 KGHSH, CDR2 LQKENI. The CDR3 spans 13 residues.

This sequence joins TRBV27 and TRBJ1-6; TRBD1 matches at 9 bases. CDR3 size: 16 residues. Germline V CDR1 and CDR2: MNHEY, SMNVEV (reference sequence). V lost 2 bases, J lost 11 bases, and 10 bases stayed unmatched. CDR3 nucleotide sequence: TGTGCCAGCAGTTTACGAGACAGGGGGATCTTAGCACCCCTCCACTTT. Protein product: CASSLRDRGILAPLHF.

The chain has TRBV7-9 and TRBJ2-1; the D gene is possibly TRBD1 (6 bases). V was trimmed by 5 bases and J by 3 bases, leaving 14 bases between them. CDR1 and CDR2 (germline): SEHNR, FQNEAQ (reference sequence). The CDR3 totals 15 residues. CDR3 region: CASSPRGTFYNEQFF. CDR3 DNA sequence: TGTGCCAGCAGCCCTCGAGGGACATTCTACAATGAGCAGTTCTTC.

The chain recombines TRBV5-1 with TRBJ2-1; D may be TRBD2 (6 bases). The V end was cut by 4 bases, the J end by 5 bases, with 22 bases between. This CDR3 is built from 17 residues. CDR1 SGHRS and CDR2 YFSETQ come from the germline V gene. CDR3 sequence (DNA): TGCGCCAGCAGCCGAGGAACGACTAGTATGGTCAACAATGAGCAGTTCTTC. It specifies CASSRGTTSMVNNEQFF.

The chain uses TRBV7-3 and TRBJ2-1; no clear D gene. With 5 bases removed from V and 6 bases from J, the gap between germline ends came to 11 bases. CDR3 length: 13 residues. The V gene's germline CDR1 is SGHTA and CDR2 FQGTGA. The CDR3 here is CASSAPPGNEQFF. The DNA of the CDR3 is TGTGCCAGCAGCGCACCCCCAGGCAATGAGCAGTTCTTC.

This clone was observed a handful of times. The rearrangement joins TRBV19 to TRBJ1-6; a weak D match, TRBD1 (6 bases). The germline CDR1 and CDR2 sequences are LNHDA and SQIVND (reference sequence). Trimming left V 5 bases short and J 7 bases short, with 12 bases between. The CDR3 length is 14 residues. CDR3 sequence: CASSPTGLNSPLHF. For the CDR3, the DNA is TGTGCCAGTAGTCCAACAGGGTTGAATTCACCCCTCCACTTT.

The chain has TRBV6-5 and TRBJ1-5, with 8 bases lining up with TRBD1. The length of the CDR3 is 16 residues. V lost 4 bases to trimming and J lost 0 bases; unmatched junction nucleotides: 5. Per germline, CDR1 MNHEY and CDR2 SVGAGI. The DNA for the CDR3 is TGTGCCAGCAGTTCCCCAGGGGGCTATAGCAATCAGCCCCAGCATTTT. Translated: CASSSPGGYSNQPQHF.

This chain joins TRBV5-4 and TRBJ1-3; 10 nucleotides line up with TRBD1. Per the germline V gene, CDR1 is SGHNT and CDR2 is YYREEE (reference sequence). The CDR3 loop spans 15 amino acids. V lost 4 bases to trimming and J lost 1 base; unmatched junction nucleotides: 2. The CDR3 region has the DNA TGTGCCAGCAGCGCGGGACAGGGGTCTGGAAACACCATATATTTT. Translation gives CASSAGQGSGNTIYF. Complete variable domain (other parts from reference TRBV5-4 and TRBJ1-3): ETGVTQSPTHLIKTRGQQVTLRCSSQSGHNTVSWYQQALGQGPQFIFQYYREEENGRGNFPPRFSGLQFPNYSSELNVNALELDDSALYLCASSAGQGSGNTIYFGEGSWLTVV.

V is TRBV3-1 (or the pseudogene TRBV3-2) and J is TRBJ2-7; D not resolved. The CDR3 is 13 residues long. The germline V gene has CDR1 LGHDT and CDR2 YNNKEL (reference sequence). Trimming stripped 0 bases from V and 1 base from J, with 4 bases between. CDR3 bases: TGTGCCAGCAGCCAAGAACCTTCCTACGAGCAGTACTTC. As protein: CASSQEPSYEQYF.

The sample holds a few counts of this clone. J is TRBJ1-3 and V is TRBV11-2; 7 nucleotides match TRBD1. Germline loops: CDR1 SGHAT, CDR2 FQNNGV. V lost 3 bases, J lost 7 bases, and 6 bases stayed unmatched. The CDR3 contains 14 residues. The CDR3 sequence is CASSFPGQANTIYF. CDR3 DNA sequence: TGTGCCAGCAGCTTCCCTGGACAGGCCAACACCATATATTTT.

This sequence joins TRBV7-9 and TRBJ2-7, with D tentatively TRBD1 or TRBD2 (6 bases each). Germline V gene sequence: CDR1 SEHNR, CDR2 FQNEAQ (reference sequence). The V and J ends lost 10 bases and 5 bases respectively, with 18 bases between them. The CDR3 has 13 amino acids. The CDR3 spells CAKQGLRGDEQYF. As DNA, the CDR3 is TGTGCCAAACAGGGACTCCGAGGGGACGAGCAGTACTTC.

CDR3 amino acids: CASSTQGSGQPQHF. DNA of the CDR3: TGTGCCAGCTCGACGCAGGGATCGGGTCAGCCCCAGCATTTT. This rearrangement joins TRBV2 to TRBJ1-5; D might be TRBD1 (5 bases). Germline CDR1 SNHLY, CDR2 FYNNEI. The CDR3 loop spans 14 amino acids. V lost 8 bases and J 6 bases, leaving 17 bases between the germline ends.

This chain uses TRBV7-3 with TRBJ1-1; D uncertain. With 5 bases removed from V and 1 base from J, the gap between germline ends came to 5 bases. This CDR3 is built from 12 residues. The germline V gene has CDR1 SGHTA and CDR2 FQGTGA. The CDR3 region has the DNA TGTGCCAGCAGCGGACCGAACACTGAAGCTTTCTTT. Protein: CASSGPNTEAFF.